Shown below are 12 T cell receptor beta chains from a single sample sequenced in a study of blood T cells in healthy people across ages. Together with a sample-barcoded 5' primer, a J-beta primer mix was included in a second PCR lasting 7 to 11 cycles. Via MiXCR, TCRdb re-called the 5' RACE reads, giving one row per CDR3 protein. The sample includes about 1.6 million distinct CDR3 sequences, roughly 32% seen only once; the top ten take around 11%. Specimen: blood. These receptors all stem from a woman aged 25 to 39 in good health.

This chain links TRBV28 with TRBJ1-4, with 10 bases lining up with TRBD1. The J segment lost 1 base and the V segment lost 6 bases, leaving 14 bases of the junction unmatched. This CDR3 is 19 amino acids long. Germline CDR1 MDHEN, CDR2 SYDVKM. DNA for the CDR3: TGTGCCAGCAGCCGTCCAGGGACAGGGGATATCGGAACTAATGAAAAACTGTTTTTT. It yields the protein CASSRPGTGDIGTNEKLFF.

This clonotype was seen a handful of times. The rearrangement links TRBV5-4 to TRBJ2-3; no firm D call. Trimming removed 4 bases from V and 5 bases from J, with 20 bases in between. Germline V CDR1 and CDR2: SGHNT, YYREEE (reference sequence). The CDR3 has 16 residues. The CDR3 DNA sequence: TGTGCCAGCAGCCCCCAGCTCGCATCCTTAGGAGATACGCAGTATTTT. It yields the protein CASSPQLASLGDTQYF.

This clonotype was counted between two and nine times. V is TRBV7-6 and J is TRBJ2-5; TRBD2 is a possible D gene (6 bases). This CDR3 spans 16 amino acids. Germline CDR1 reads SGHVS; CDR2 reads FNYEAQ. Deletions cut 2 bases from V and 3 bases from J, with 16 bases between. DNA for the CDR3: TGTGCCAGCAGCTTAACGCTAGCGCGAGGGGAAGAGACCCAGTACTTC. Its translation: CASSLTLARGEETQYF.

This chain joins TRBV5-1 and TRBJ2-3, with 7 bases fitting TRBD2. Trimming cost V 5 bases and J 2 bases; bases outside gene matches: 5. CDR3 length: 14 residues. Looked up from germline, CDR1 is SGHRS and CDR2 is YFSETQ. Here the CDR3 DNA reads TGCGCCAGCAGAAGCGGGGTCATCACAGATACGCAGTATTTT. Protein sequence: CASRSGVITDTQYF.

This clonotype occurred a few times. V gene TRBV7-9 combines with J gene TRBJ2-4, with a tentative D call TRBD2 (5 bases). Germline-derived CDR1 and CDR2 are SEHNR and FQNEAQ (reference sequence). Trimming cost V 3 bases and J 0 bases, with 15 bases left between them. This CDR3 spans 17 amino acids. The CDR3 reads CASSFDYGGLAKNIQYF. In DNA form, the CDR3 reads TGTGCCAGCAGCTTTGACTATGGAGGCTTAGCCAAAAACATTCAGTACTTC.

The chain employs TRBV7-3 and TRBJ1-1; no firm D call. CDR1 SGHTA and CDR2 FQGTGA come from the germline V gene. V lost 6 bases and J lost 4, with 12 bases in between. The CDR3 length is 13 residues. Here the CDR3 DNA reads TGTGCCAGCAGGGCGGCAGAGGGCACTGAAGCTTTCTTT. Translating it yields CASRAAEGTEAFF.

This clonotype was observed a handful of times. The chain carries TRBV7-9 and TRBJ1-6, with TRBD1 matching 9 bases. The CDR3 has 15 residues. Germline V gene sequence: CDR1 SEHNR, CDR2 FQNEAQ (reference sequence). The V gene end was trimmed by 5 bases and the J gene end by 7 bases; junction bases not matched to a gene: 6. Here the CDR3 reads CASSLGTGWNSPLHF. The CDR3 coding sequence is TGTGCCAGCAGCCTCGGGACAGGGTGGAATTCACCCCTCCACTTT.

The genes are TRBV25-1 and TRBJ2-5; 8 nucleotides align to TRBD2. CDR1 and CDR2 (germline): MGHDK, SYGVNS. CDR3 length: 16 residues. Trimming took 1 base from V and 4 from J; bases not matched to a gene: 8. CDR3 loop: CASSEWGGRNSETQYF. CDR3 bases: TGTGCCAGCAGTGAATGGGGCGGGAGGAATTCAGAGACCCAGTACTTC.

This chain connects TRBV4-1 to TRBJ1-5; TRBD1 is a possible D gene (5 bases). The V and J ends lost 0 bases and 6 bases respectively, with 15 bases between them. The CDR3 sequence is 16 residues long. Germline V CDR1 and CDR2: MGHRA, YSYEKL. The CDR3 sequence is CASSQDLWGLGQPQHF. The CDR3 DNA sequence: TGCGCCAGCAGCCAAGATTTATGGGGGTTGGGTCAGCCCCAGCATTTT.

The chain couples TRBV14 to TRBJ2-7; D may correspond to TRBD1 or TRBD2 (5 bases each). Germline V gene sequence: CDR1 SGHDN, CDR2 FVKESK. This CDR3 has 17 residues. Trimming cost V 0 bases and J 1 base, with 16 bases left between them. As DNA, the CDR3 is TGTGCCAGCAGCCAAGATGAGGGGACCCGAAGATCCTACGAGCAGTACTTC. This encodes CASSQDEGTRRSYEQYF. Using reference TRBV14 and TRBJ2-7 for the parts outside the CDR3, the full variable domain is EAGVTQFPSHSVIEKGQTVTLRCDPISGHDNLYWYRRVMGKEIKFLLHFVKESKQDESGMPNNRFLAERTGGTYSTLKVQPAELEDSGVYFCASSQDEGTRRSYEQYFGPGTRLTVT.

V is TRBV4-2 and J is TRBJ2-7; TRBD2 aligns across 7 bases. Germline CDR1 LGHNA, CDR2 YNFKEQ. The CDR3 spans 15 residues. The ends lost 1 base at V and 2 bases at J; junction bases unmatched: 5. This CDR3 is CASSQGTGTTYEQYF. Here the CDR3 DNA reads TGTGCCAGCAGCCAAGGCACCGGGACTACCTACGAGCAGTACTTC.

Only a few counts were recorded for this clonotype. The V and J genes are TRBV12-3 or TRBV12-4 and TRBJ2-1; 8 bases map to TRBD1. This CDR3 is built from 13 residues. The ends lost 6 bases at V and 6 bases at J; junction bases unmatched: 4. CDR3 nucleotide sequence: TGTGCCAGCAGGGCCCAGGGGGCCAATGAGCAGTTCTTC. This translates into CASRAQGANEQFF.